These 6 T cell receptor beta chains originate from one sample sequenced in a study of shared clonotypes between healthy human individuals. As defined, naive CD8 cells were CD45RO-negative and positively selected for CCR7, with terminally differentiated effector memory CD45RA+ cells excluded. Some clones are missing from TCRdb's copy, which holds only in-frame ones; the method was immunoSEQ multiplex PCR. The sample lists about 2 million clones; roughly 94% were seen once. The specimen sequenced was naive CD8+ T cells sorted from blood. The origin of the receptors is a man younger than 30 in good health.

This chain joins TRBV6-5 and TRBJ2-3; D may be TRBD1 or TRBD2 (5 bases each). Looked up from germline, CDR1 is MNHEY and CDR2 is SVGAGI. V was pared by 0 bases and J by 4 bases, with 14 bases between. The CDR3 is 16 amino acids. For the CDR3, the DNA is TGTGCCAGCAGTTACTCCGGAAACGAGGGGCCAGATACGCAGTATTTT. As protein: CASSYSGNEGPDTQYF.

The genes are TRBV27 and TRBJ2-2; TRBD2 matches at 13 bases. The trim removed 5 bases at V and 7 bases at J, leaving 7 bases unmatched. The CDR3 is 16 amino acids. CDR1 MNHEY and CDR2 SMNVEV come from the germline V gene (reference sequence). In DNA form, the CDR3 reads TGTGCCAGCAGTCCTTATACTAGCGGGAGGGGCGGGGAGCTGTTTTTT. Residues: CASSPYTSGRGGELFF.

The chain is built from TRBV27 and TRBJ2-1; 13 bases are shared with TRBD2. The germline gives CDR1 MNHEY, CDR2 SMNVEV (reference sequence). Germline trimming cut 6 bases from V and 8 bases from J; bases unmatched to any gene: 22. The CDR3 has 20 residues. For the CDR3, the DNA is TGTGCCAGCAGCAGACCGGGACTAGCGGGATCTCACGGCTCGTTAGATGAGCAGTTCTTC. It encodes CASSRPGLAGSHGSLDEQFF.

The genes are TRBV27 and TRBJ1-2, with D unresolved. Trimming removed 5 bases at V and 3 bases at J, with 10 bases between. Germline loops: CDR1 MNHEY, CDR2 SMNVEV (reference sequence). The CDR3 is 13 residues long. CDR3 sequence (DNA): TGTGCCAGCAGTCCCCACAATTACTATGGCTACACCTTC. Protein product: CASSPHNYYGYTF.

The chain carries TRBV27 and TRBJ1-4; tentative D call: TRBD1 (5 bases). The CDR3 runs 15 residues. The V gene lost 6 bases and the J gene lost 5 bases, with 16 bases spanning the gap. The germline V gene encodes CDR1 MNHEY and CDR2 SMNVEV (reference sequence). CDR3 bases: TGTGCCAGCAGCCCCGGGGCGGGCAACAATGAAAAACTGTTTTTT. Amino acid sequence: CASSPGAGNNEKLFF.

The chain is built from TRBV4-1 and TRBJ1-4; D ambiguous. V shed 4 bases and J shed 4 bases, with 10 bases lying between them. The CDR3 has 14 residues. Germline V gene lookup returns CDR1 MGHRA and CDR2 YSYEKL. The CDR3 spells CASSLRDGNEKLFF. The DNA of the CDR3 is TGCGCCAGCAGCCTCCGGGATGGTAATGAAAAACTGTTTTTT.